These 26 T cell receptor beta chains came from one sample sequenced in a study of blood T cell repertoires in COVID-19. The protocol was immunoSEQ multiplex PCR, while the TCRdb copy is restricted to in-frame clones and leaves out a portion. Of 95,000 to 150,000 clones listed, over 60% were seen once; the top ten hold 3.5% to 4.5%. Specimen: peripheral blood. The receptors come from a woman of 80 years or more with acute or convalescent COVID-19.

CDR3 nucleotide sequence: TGTGCCAGCAGCCGCGAAACCGGGACAGTAGAAGAGACCCAGTACTTC. It codes for CASSRETGTVEETQYF. The genes are TRBV7-2 and TRBJ2-5; 7 positions match TRBD1. This CDR3 region has 16 residues. Trimming took 5 bases from V and 3 from J; bases not matched to a gene: 12. The germline V gene encodes CDR1 SGHTA and CDR2 FQGNSA.

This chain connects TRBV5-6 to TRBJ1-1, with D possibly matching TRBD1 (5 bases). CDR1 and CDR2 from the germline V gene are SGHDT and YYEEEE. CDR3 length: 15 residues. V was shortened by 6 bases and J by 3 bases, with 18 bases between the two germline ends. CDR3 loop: CASTPPGVRDTEAFF. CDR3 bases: TGTGCCAGCACCCCCCCGGGGGTTAGGGACACTGAAGCTTTCTTT.

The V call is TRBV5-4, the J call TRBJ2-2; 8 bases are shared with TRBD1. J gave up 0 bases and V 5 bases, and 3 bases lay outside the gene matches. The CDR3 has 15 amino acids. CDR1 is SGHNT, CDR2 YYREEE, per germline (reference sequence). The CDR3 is CASRPTGANTGELFF. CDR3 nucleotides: TGTGCCAGCAGACCGACAGGGGCGAACACCGGGGAGCTGTTTTTT.

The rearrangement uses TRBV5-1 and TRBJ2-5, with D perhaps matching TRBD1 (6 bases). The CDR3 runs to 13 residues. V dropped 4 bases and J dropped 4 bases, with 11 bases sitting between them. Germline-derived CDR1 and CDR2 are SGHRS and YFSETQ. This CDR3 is CASSAGTIETQYF. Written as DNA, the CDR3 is TGCGCCAGCAGCGCCGGGACAATAGAGACCCAGTACTTC.

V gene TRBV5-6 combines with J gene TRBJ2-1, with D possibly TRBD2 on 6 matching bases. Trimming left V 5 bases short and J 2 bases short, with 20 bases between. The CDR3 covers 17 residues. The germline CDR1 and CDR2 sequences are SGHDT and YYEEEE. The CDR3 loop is CASSYLPGTSAYNEQFF. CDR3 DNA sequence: TGTGCCAGCAGTTACCTACCCGGGACTTCCGCCTACAATGAGCAGTTCTTC. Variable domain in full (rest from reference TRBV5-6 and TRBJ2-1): DAGVTQSPTHLIKTRGQQVTLRCSPKSGHDTVSWYQQALGQGPQFIFQYYEEEERQRGNFPDRFSGHQFPNYSSELNVNALLLGDSALYLCASSYLPGTSAYNEQFFGPGTRLTVL.

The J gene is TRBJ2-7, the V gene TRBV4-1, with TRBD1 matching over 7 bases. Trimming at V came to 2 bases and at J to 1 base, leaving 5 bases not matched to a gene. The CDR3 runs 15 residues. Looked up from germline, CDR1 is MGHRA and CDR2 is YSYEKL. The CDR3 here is CASSQLDRLSYEQYF. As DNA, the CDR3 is TGCGCCAGCAGCCAATTGGACAGGTTGTCCTACGAGCAGTACTTC.

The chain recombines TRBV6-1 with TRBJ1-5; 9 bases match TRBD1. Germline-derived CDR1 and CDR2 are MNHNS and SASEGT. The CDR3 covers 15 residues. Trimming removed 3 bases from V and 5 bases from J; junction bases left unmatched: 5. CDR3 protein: CASSENRGRYQPQHF. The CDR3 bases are TGTGCCAGCAGTGAGAACAGGGGGCGATATCAGCCCCAGCATTTT.

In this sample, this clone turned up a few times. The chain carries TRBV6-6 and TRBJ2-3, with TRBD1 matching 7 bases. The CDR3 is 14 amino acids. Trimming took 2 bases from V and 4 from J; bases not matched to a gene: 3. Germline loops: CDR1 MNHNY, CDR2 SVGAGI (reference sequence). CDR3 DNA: TGTGCCAGCAGTTACCAACAGGGGCCAGATACGCAGTATTTT. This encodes CASSYQQGPDTQYF.

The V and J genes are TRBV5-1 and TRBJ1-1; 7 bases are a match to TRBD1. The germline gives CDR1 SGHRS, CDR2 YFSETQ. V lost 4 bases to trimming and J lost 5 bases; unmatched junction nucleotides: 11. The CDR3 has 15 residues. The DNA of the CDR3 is TGCGCCAGCAGCCCGTCACAGGGACAGAGAACTGAAGCTTTCTTT. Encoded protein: CASSPSQGQRTEAFF.

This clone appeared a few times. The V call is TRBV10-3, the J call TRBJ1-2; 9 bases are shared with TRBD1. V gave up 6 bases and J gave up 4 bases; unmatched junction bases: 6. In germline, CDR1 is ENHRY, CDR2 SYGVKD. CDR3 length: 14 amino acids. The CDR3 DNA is TGTGCCATCAGCTGGACAGGGGAGGCCTATGGCTACACCTTC. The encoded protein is CAISWTGEAYGYTF.

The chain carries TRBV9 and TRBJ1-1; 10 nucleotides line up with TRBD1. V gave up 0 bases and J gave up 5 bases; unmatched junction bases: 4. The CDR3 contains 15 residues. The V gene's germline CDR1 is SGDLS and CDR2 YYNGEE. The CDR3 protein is CASSVGQGARTEAFF. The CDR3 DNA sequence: TGTGCCAGCAGCGTAGGACAGGGGGCGCGAACTGAAGCTTTCTTT.

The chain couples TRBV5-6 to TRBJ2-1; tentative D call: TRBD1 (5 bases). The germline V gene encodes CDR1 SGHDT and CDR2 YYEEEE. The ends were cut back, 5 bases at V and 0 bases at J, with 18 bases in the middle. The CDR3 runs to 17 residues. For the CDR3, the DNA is TGTGCCAGCAGACCAAGCCCCTCCAGGGTCTCCTACAATGAGCAGTTCTTC. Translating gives CASRPSPSRVSYNEQFF.

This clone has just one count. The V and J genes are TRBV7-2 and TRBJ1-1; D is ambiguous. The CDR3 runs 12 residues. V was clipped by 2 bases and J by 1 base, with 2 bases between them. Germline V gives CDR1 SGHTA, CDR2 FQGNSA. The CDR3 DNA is TGTGCCAGCAGCTTACAGAACACTGAAGCTTTCTTT. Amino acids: CASSLQNTEAFF.

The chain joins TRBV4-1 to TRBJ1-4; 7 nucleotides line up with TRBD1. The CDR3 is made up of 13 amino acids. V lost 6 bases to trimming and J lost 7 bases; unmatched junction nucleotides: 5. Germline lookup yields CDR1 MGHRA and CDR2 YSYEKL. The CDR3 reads CASSRDSLEKLFF. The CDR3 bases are TGCGCCAGCAGTCGGGACAGTCTTGAAAAACTGTTTTTT.

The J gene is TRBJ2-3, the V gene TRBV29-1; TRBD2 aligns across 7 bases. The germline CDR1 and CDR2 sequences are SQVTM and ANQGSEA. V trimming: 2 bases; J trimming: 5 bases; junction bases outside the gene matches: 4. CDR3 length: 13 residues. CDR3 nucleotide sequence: TGCAGCGTTGAAACGGGAGGAATAGATACGCAGTATTTT. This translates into CSVETGGIDTQYF.

CDR3 DNA sequence: TGCGCCAGCAGCCCACAGGGGGCAGGCTATGGCTACACCTTC. It codes for CASSPQGAGYGYTF. V and J are TRBV5-1 and TRBJ1-2; 9 bases line up with TRBD1. CDR1 SGHRS and CDR2 YFSETQ come from the germline V gene. V gave up 4 bases and J gave up 4 bases; unmatched junction bases: 5. The CDR3 runs to 14 residues.

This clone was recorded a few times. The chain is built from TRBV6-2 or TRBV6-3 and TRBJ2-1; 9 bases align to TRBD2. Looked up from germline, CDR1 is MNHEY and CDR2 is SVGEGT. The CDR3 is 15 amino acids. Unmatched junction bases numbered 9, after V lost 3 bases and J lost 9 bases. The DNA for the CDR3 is TGTGCCAGCAGTTATCTTAGCGGGAGAAAGGTTGAGCAGTTCTTC. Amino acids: CASSYLSGRKVEQFF.

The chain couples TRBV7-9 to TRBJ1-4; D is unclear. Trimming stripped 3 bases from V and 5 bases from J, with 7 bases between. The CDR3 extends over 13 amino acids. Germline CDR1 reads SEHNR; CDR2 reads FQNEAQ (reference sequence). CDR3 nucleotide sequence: TGTGCCAGCAGCTTTACAGAAAATGAAAAACTGTTTTTT. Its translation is CASSFTENEKLFF. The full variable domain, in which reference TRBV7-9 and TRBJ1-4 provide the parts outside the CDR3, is DTGVSQNPRHKITKRGQNVTFRCDPISEHNRLYWYRQTLGQGPEFLTYFQNEAQLEKSRLLSDRFSAERPKGSFSTLEIQRTEQGDSAMYLCASSFTENEKLFFGSGTQLSVL.

CDR3 in DNA: TGTGCCACCAGCGGGGCCGGGGCCAACGTCCTGACTTTC. Residues: CATSGAGANVLTF. The chain carries TRBV15 and TRBJ2-6; possible D gene TRBD1, 5 bases. Trimming removed 5 bases from V and 4 bases from J, with 6 bases in between. The CDR3 is made up of 13 amino acids. In germline, CDR1 is LNHNV, CDR2 YYDKDF (reference sequence).

For the CDR3, the DNA is TGCGCCAGCAGCCCGGGACTAGCGGGGACCACAGATACGCAGTATTTT. Amino acids: CASSPGLAGTTDTQYF. The chain couples TRBV5-1 to TRBJ2-3; 13 nucleotides align to TRBD2. Losses at the gene ends were 4 bases for V and 2 bases for J; bases not matched to a gene: 4. Germline-derived CDR1 and CDR2 are SGHRS and YFSETQ. The length of the CDR3 is 16 residues.

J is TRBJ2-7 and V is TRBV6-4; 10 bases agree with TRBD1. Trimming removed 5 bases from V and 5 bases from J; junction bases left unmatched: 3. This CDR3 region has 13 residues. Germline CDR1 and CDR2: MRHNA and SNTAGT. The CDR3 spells CASSRDRGDEQYF. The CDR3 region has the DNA TGTGCCAGCAGTCGGGACAGGGGCGACGAGCAGTACTTC.

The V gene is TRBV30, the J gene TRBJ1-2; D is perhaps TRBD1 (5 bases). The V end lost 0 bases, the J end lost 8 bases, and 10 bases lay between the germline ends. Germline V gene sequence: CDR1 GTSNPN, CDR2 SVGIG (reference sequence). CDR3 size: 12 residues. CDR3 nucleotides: TGTGCCTGGAGTGTAACGGGGGGAGGCTACACCTTC. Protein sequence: CAWSVTGGGYTF.

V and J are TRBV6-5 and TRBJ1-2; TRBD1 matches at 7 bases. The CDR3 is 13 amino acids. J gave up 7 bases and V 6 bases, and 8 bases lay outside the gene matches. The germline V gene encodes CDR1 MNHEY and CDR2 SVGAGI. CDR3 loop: CASSLRTGGGYTF. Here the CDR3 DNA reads TGTGCCAGCAGCCTTAGGACAGGCGGTGGCTACACCTTC.

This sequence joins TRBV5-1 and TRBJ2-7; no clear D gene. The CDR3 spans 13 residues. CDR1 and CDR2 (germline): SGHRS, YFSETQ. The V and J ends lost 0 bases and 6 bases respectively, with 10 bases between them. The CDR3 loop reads CASSLAGSAEQYF. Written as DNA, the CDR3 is TGCGCCAGCAGCTTGGCAGGATCTGCCGAGCAGTACTTC.

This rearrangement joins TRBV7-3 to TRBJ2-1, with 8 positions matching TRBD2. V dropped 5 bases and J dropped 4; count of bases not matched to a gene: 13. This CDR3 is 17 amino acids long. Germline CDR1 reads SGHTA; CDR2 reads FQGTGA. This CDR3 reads CASSAFPGLGPYNEQFF. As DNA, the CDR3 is TGTGCCAGCAGCGCATTCCCGGGACTAGGGCCATACAATGAGCAGTTCTTC.

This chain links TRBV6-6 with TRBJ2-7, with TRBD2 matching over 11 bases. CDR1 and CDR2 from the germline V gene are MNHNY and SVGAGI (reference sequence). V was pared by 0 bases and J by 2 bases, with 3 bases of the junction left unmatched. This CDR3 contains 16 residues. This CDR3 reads CASSYSLTSGAYEQYF. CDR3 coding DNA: TGTGCCAGCAGTTACTCTTTGACTAGCGGGGCCTACGAGCAGTACTTC.